This TCR beta chain appears in the sequencing data of a study of blood T cell repertoires in COVID-19. At the level of the study: Whether acute or convalescent, the COVID-19 samples came from the United States, Italy and Spain. Sources were T cells, B-cell-depleted T cells, or PBMCs; the material itself was cDNA or gDNA.

Across 24 US areas, participants ranged in age from about 18 to 100 years. Participants were placed into cohorts based on the clinical history they reported. Trimming removed 2 bases from V and 0 bases from J, with 6 bases in between. The germline gives CDR1 SGHRS, CDR2 YFSETQ. CDR3 length: 15 amino acids. Sequencing used immunoSEQ multiplex PCR; TCRdb keeps in-frame clones, though not all of them. Seen here are some 250,000 clones, roughly 91% observed once, and the top ten hold 4%. The rearrangement joins TRBV5-1 to TRBJ2-6, with D unresolved. Sequences were obtained from PBMCs or T cells enriched from blood (not recorded which). This clonotype originated in a woman in her 30s with acute COVID-19. The CDR3 nucleotides are TGCGCCAGCAGCTTACAGAGCTCTGGGGCCAACGTCCTGACTTTC. Its translation is CASSLQSSGANVLTF.